Detailed here is one T cell receptor (beta chain). The antigen remains undetermined. These data originate in a study of Ad26.COV2.S vaccination and SARS-CoV-2 variants. Study at large: The donor participated in the COV1001 trial, in its Ad26.COV2.S arm. Study observations and caveats: Vaccine and placebo recipients had comparable breadth of non-spike TCRs.

Trimming left V 5 bases short and J 4 bases short, with 14 bases between. The CDR3 runs 14 residues. In germline, CDR1 is LNHDA, CDR2 SQIVND (reference sequence). Assay used: immunoSEQ multiplex PCR; TCRdb lists only in-frame clones, some missing. This repertoire shows about 450,000 clones, 89% found once; its top ten account for approximately 2.5%. Treatment: roughly 18 received Ad26.COV2.S at low or high dose, single or two shots; several received placebo; per-sample allocation not given. The study sampled participants on day 63 after the first vaccine or placebo injection. The vaccine antigen was prefusion-stabilized Wuhan SARS-CoV-2 spike.

This chain links TRBV19 with TRBJ1-2; possible D gene TRBD1, 5 bases. The specimen comprised peripheral blood, sampled in a trial of Ad26.COV2.S vaccine versus placebo. This clonotype originated in a person between 18 and 60 years old who received the Ad26.COV2.S COVID-19 vaccine or a placebo. The CDR3 protein is CASSFGGSTYGYTF. CDR3 nucleotide sequence: TGTGCCAGTAGTTTCGGGGGGAGCACCTATGGCTACACCTTC.